This T cell receptor beta chain stems from a study of cytomegalovirus exposure and HLA in healthy donors. Study-level points and caveats: Rarity marked most TCR sequences, yet some public TCRs occurred in many donors. According to a later analysis, TCR clusters from the first cohort tended to co-occur in the roughly 120 validation repertoires.

A roughly 120-subject validation cohort, separate from the approximately 610-subject first cohort, supplied the donors. TCRdb keeps only in-frame clones here, not all; method: immunoSEQ multiplex PCR. Altogether about 100,000 clones are present, about 85% being singletons, with the ten largest covering approximately 2.9%. About this clone: Antigen: not known.

Germline V CDR1 and CDR2: SNHLY, FYNNEI. The CDR3 is 15 residues long. Trimming removed 6 bases from V and 0 bases from J, with 15 bases in between. The chain employs TRBV2 and TRBJ2-7; tentatively, D is TRBD2 (6 bases). The TCR originated in a young woman in good health and CMV-seronegative. What was sequenced was PBMCs. Written as DNA, the CDR3 is TGTGCCAGCAGGGAGGGACTGCTAATCTCCTACGAGCAGTACTTC. Its translation: CASREGLLISYEQYF.